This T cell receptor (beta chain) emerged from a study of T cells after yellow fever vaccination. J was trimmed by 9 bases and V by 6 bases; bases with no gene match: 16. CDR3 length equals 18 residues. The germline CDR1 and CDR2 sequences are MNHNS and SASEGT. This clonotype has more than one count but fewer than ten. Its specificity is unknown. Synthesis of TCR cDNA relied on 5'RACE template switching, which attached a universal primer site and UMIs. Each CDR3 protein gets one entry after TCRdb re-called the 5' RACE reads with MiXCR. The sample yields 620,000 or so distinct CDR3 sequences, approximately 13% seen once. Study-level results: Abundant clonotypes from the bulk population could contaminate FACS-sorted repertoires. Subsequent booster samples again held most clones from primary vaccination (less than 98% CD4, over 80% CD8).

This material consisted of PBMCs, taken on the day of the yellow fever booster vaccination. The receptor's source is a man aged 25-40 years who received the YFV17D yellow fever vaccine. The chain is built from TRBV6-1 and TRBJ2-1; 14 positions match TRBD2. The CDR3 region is CASSGGPGLAGGPGEQFF. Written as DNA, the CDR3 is TGTGCCAGCAGCGGTGGGCCTGGACTAGCGGGAGGCCCGGGTGAGCAGTTCTTC.